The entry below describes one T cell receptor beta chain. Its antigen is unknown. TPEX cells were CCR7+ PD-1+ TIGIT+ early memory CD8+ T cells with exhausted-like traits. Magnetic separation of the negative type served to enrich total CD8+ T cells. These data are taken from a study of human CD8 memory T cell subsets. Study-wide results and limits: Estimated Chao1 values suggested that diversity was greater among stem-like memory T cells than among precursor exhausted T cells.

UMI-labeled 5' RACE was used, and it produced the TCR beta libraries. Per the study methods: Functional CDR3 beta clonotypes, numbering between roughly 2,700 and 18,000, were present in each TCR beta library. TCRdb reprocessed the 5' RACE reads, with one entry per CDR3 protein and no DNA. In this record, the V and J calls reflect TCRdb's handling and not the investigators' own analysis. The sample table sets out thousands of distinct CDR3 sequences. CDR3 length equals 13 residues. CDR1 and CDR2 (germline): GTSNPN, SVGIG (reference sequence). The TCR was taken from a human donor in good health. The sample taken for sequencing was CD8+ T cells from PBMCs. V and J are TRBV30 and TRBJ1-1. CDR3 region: CAWSLGADTEAFF. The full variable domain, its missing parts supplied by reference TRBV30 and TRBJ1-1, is SQTIHQWPATLVQPVGSPLSLECTVEGTSNPNLYWYRQAAGRGLQLLFYSVGIGQISSEVPQNLSASRPQDRQFILSSKKLLLSDSGFYLCAWSLGADTEAFFGQGTRLTVV.